This TCR beta chain was observed in a study of graft-versus-host responses after intestinal transplantation. At the level of the study: Anti-thymocyte globulin induction was given to all recipients, followed by tacrolimus and steroids for 2 to 4 years. Study results and limitations: Individuals who had graft-donor T cell macrochimerism had allografts that showed high graft-versus-host to host-versus-graft clonal ratios. GvH clones occurred in recipient marrow; some first appeared in ileum or blood.

The CDR3 totals 22 residues. Germline V CDR1 and CDR2: MNHEY, SMNVEV (reference sequence). V lost 2 bases and J lost 3, with 35 bases in between. Sequenced by immunoSEQ multiplex PCR; TCRdb stores in-frame clones only, minus some. Here the sample spans about 13,000 clones, 70% to 90% being singletons. For this clone: Its antigen is unidentified.

The specimen was PBMCs, collected after intestinal transplantation. This clonotype originated in a human patient who received an intestinal transplant, so some T cells may come from the graft donor. The chain recombines TRBV27 with TRBJ2-7; D possibly corresponds to TRBD2 (6 bases). The CDR3 sequence is CASSLAPPLLATIGSGGYEQYF. CDR3 DNA sequence: TGTGCCAGCAGTTTAGCCCCACCTCTTCTAGCGACCATCGGGAGCGGCGGCTACGAGCAGTACTTC.